These T cell receptor beta chains were read from a single sample in a study of beta chain features in type 1 diabetes. Sequencing was performed with immunoSEQ multiplex PCR; in TCRdb, only in-frame clones are kept and a portion is missing. The sample contains under 300,000 clones, approximately 25% of which appear only once. Input material: naive CD4+ T cells from blood. Every receptor here comes from a woman aged 25 to 39 with type 1 diabetes. Both conserved end residues are part of each CDR3. D genes are given only for firm matches. Expanded clones get a size class; other rows say once, few or many, or leave the size out.

cdr3_nt cdr3_aa v_call clone_size d_call j_call
TGCAGCGGTGGAACAGGGGACACTGAAGCTTTCTTT CSGGTGDTEAFF TRBV29-1 few TRBD1 TRBJ1-1
TGTGCCAGCAGCTCAGGGCCGACTCTCCATGAGCAGTTCTTC CASSSGPTLHEQFF TRBV7-3 few . TRBJ2-1
TGTGCCAGCAGCTCCCCCAGTAATACTATTCAAGAGACCCAGTACTTC CASSSPSNTIQETQYF TRBV5-6 . . TRBJ2-5
TGTGCCAGCAGCTTAGCCCGACCGCCGGAGGGTGGCTACACCTTC CASSLARPPEGGYTF TRBV13 few . TRBJ1-2
TGTGCCAGCAGCCCACGGGGAAACACGGTCTCTGGAAACACCATATATTTT CASSPRGNTVSGNTIYF TRBV7-2 . . TRBJ1-3
TGTGCCAGCAGCTTAGACGTAGGGGGACAGTTCTTC CASSLDVGGQFF TRBV7-9 few . TRBJ2-1
TGCAGCGTTGATTTTTCTCTAGGGGACTACCAGTTCTTC CSVDFSLGDYQFF TRBV29-1 few TRBD2 TRBJ2-1
TGTGCCAGCAGCGCCACGACTCCGACAGGGTCCATTCAGTACTTC CASSATTPTGSIQYF TRBV6-5 . TRBD1 TRBJ2-4
TGTGCCAGCAGCTCCCCAAAGCGGGGGAGCACAGATACGCAGTATTTT CASSSPKRGSTDTQYF TRBV5-4 . TRBD2 TRBJ2-3
TGTGCCATCCTGGACAGGGGGCGAGATACGCAGTATTTT CAILDRGRDTQYF TRBV28 few TRBD1 TRBJ2-3
TGTGCCAGCAGCCAAGACCGTAGTTACAATGAGCAGTTCTTC CASSQDRSYNEQFF TRBV4-2 . . TRBJ2-1
TGCAGCGCCCTCCGGACGGGGGGTGAAGCTTTCTTT CSALRTGGEAFF TRBV29-1 . . TRBJ1-1
TGTGCCAGCAGCCTGGGACTGACCACAGATACGCAGTATTTT CASSLGLTTDTQYF TRBV5-6 . . TRBJ2-3
TGTGCCAGCAGTCGAGGGACAGCTTTTGGGAACATTCAGTACTTC CASSRGTAFGNIQYF TRBV28 few TRBD1 TRBJ2-4
TGTGCCAGCAGTTACGAAGGGGGAGTGACAGATACGCAGTATTTT CASSYEGGVTDTQYF TRBV6-5 . . TRBJ2-3
TGTGCCAGCAGAGAGGCGGCGGGAAAACTGTTTTTT CASREAAGKLFF TRBV11-2 few . TRBJ1-4
TGCAGCGTTGCGGGGACTAGCGGGAGGGCCGTAGGAGAGCAGTTCTTC CSVAGTSGRAVGEQFF TRBV29-1 . TRBD2 TRBJ2-1
TGCAGTGCTGACACAGACTATGGCTACACCTTC CSADTDYGYTF TRBV20-1 . . TRBJ1-2
TGTGCCAGCAGCGGACAGACTCCGAACACTGAAGCTTTCTTT CASSGQTPNTEAFF TRBV11-2 few . TRBJ1-1
TGTGCCAGCTCAGAGGGAGCCGCGGATGAAAAACTGTTTTTT CASSEGAADEKLFF TRBV18 . . TRBJ1-4
TGCAGCGTTGGAAGGGGGACTACCACAGATACGCAGTATTTT CSVGRGTTTDTQYF TRBV29-1 few . TRBJ2-3
TGTGCCTCATCCCGGACAGGGAAATATGGCTACACCTTC CASSRTGKYGYTF TRBV30 . TRBD1 TRBJ1-2
TGTGCCTGGGATGGGACAGGTGGGCGGTACGAGCAGTACTTC CAWDGTGGRYEQYF TRBV30 . TRBD1 TRBJ2-7
TGTGCCAGTAGTCCGGAGGGGCGAAGGGATCAGCCCCAGCATTTT CASSPEGRRDQPQHF TRBV19 few . TRBJ1-5
TGCAGCGCTGTAACTTCTATGAACACTGAAGCTTTCTTT CSAVTSMNTEAFF TRBV29-1 few . TRBJ1-1
TGTGCCTGGTCGACAGGGGGCACTGAAGCTTTCTTT CAWSTGGTEAFF TRBV30 . TRBD1 TRBJ1-1
TGCGCCAGCCGTCCGGGACTAGCGGGTGTAAACGAGCAGTACTTC CASRPGLAGVNEQYF TRBV23-1 few TRBD2 TRBJ2-7
TGTGCCAGCAGCCCGGGGGGATACGGGGAGCTGTTTTTT CASSPGGYGELFF TRBV7-3 few TRBD2 TRBJ2-2
TGTGCCAGCAGTGAGGGAGGGAACACCGGGGAGCTGTTTTTT CASSEGGNTGELFF TRBV27 . . TRBJ2-2
TGCGCCAGCAGCTTCGGGGGCACTGAAGCTTTCTTT CASSFGGTEAFF TRBV5-1 few . TRBJ1-1
TGTGCCAGCAGTGAAGATCGATCAGGGTTTTACACCGGGGAGCTGTTTTTT CASSEDRSGFYTGELFF TRBV25-1 . . TRBJ2-2
TGTGCCAGCAACGATCGGGGGGTAAGGGTCTACGAGCAGTACTTC CASNDRGVRVYEQYF TRBV6-1 . TRBD2 TRBJ2-7
TGTGCCAGCAGCGAACAGGGCTCGGCCTACGAGCAGTACTTC CASSEQGSAYEQYF TRBV2 few . TRBJ2-7
TGTGCCAGCAGCCACAGGGGGATCAGCACAGATACGCAGTATTTT CASSHRGISTDTQYF TRBV28 few TRBD1 TRBJ2-3
TGTGCCAGCAGCCAAGGAGTCGATACGCAGTATTTT CASSQGVDTQYF TRBV14 . . TRBJ2-3
TGTGCCTGGAGTGTAAGGACAGGGGGCAATGAGCAGTTCTTC CAWSVRTGGNEQFF TRBV30 few TRBD1 TRBJ2-1
TGTGCCAGCAGCCGCCGGGACTACGCTGAGACCCAGTACTTC CASSRRDYAETQYF TRBV7-2 few TRBD2 TRBJ2-5
TGCGCCAGCAGCTTAAGCGGGAGCTCCGATGAGCAGTTCTTC CASSLSGSSDEQFF TRBV5-1 . TRBD2 TRBJ2-1
TGTGCCAGCAGCCCCGGACTAGCTGGCGAGCAGTTCTTC CASSPGLAGEQFF TRBV7-3 few TRBD2 TRBJ2-1
TGCAGCGTTGTTGAAGCTACCCACGGGGGGCAGTTCTTC CSVVEATHGGQFF TRBV29-1 few . TRBJ2-1
TGTGCCAGCAGTTTAAGGCAGGTGGTCTACGAGCAGTACTTC CASSLRQVVYEQYF TRBV28 few . TRBJ2-7
TGTGCCTGGGCGGGACAGGGGAATCAGCCCCAGCATTTT CAWAGQGNQPQHF TRBV30 few TRBD1 TRBJ1-5
TGTGCCAGCTCACCACCGCATGACGGGTCCTACGAGCAGTACTTC CASSPPHDGSYEQYF TRBV18 few . TRBJ2-7
TGCGCCAGCAGTCAATCCCCGAAAGCCCCTTTCGCGAACACCGGGGAGCTGTTTTTT CASSQSPKAPFANTGELFF TRBV23-1 . . TRBJ2-2
TGTGCCAGCAGCTTAAGGGGAGGGGAGCCCCAGCATTTT CASSLRGGEPQHF TRBV7-9 few . TRBJ1-5
TGTGCCAGCAGGGGACTAGCGGGAGGGTCCTACAATGAGCAGTTCTTC CASRGLAGGSYNEQFF TRBV6-6 . TRBD2 TRBJ2-1
TGTGCCATCAGTGGGGAAGGGGGCAATCAGCCCCAGCATTTT CAISGEGGNQPQHF TRBV10-3 . . TRBJ1-5
TGTGCCAGCAGCACCCGGGTAGCGGGATATGAGCAGTTCTTC CASSTRVAGYEQFF TRBV7-3 few TRBD2 TRBJ2-1
TGTGCCAGCAGGAAACAGGGTAATCAGCCCCAGCATTTT CASRKQGNQPQHF TRBV28 . . TRBJ1-5
TGTGCCAGCAGTGGAGTTACTAGCGGACAAGAGACCCAGTACTTC CASSGVTSGQETQYF TRBV6-1 few TRBD2 TRBJ2-5
TGTGCCAGCAGCTTCGGACTGGGGGCGCGAGGCTACACCTTC CASSFGLGARGYTF TRBV7-2 . . TRBJ1-2
TGTGCCAGCAGCCCGAACCTTGTAGACTATGGCTACACCTTC CASSPNLVDYGYTF TRBV7-9 few . TRBJ1-2
TGTGCCAGCAGCCCATCGGGAGGGGCCGAGGGAGATACGCAGTATTTT CASSPSGGAEGDTQYF TRBV7-2 . TRBD2 TRBJ2-3
TGCAGCGTTCAGGGTAACACCGGGGAGCTGTTTTTT CSVQGNTGELFF TRBV29-1 few . TRBJ2-2